These 28 T cell receptor beta chains were sequenced from one sample in a study of T cell responses to AZD1222 COVID-19 vaccine. Here immunoSEQ multiplex PCR was the method, and the copy in TCRdb shows in-frame clones only, minus some. The sample holds approximately 81,000 clones, 83% seen once. Sequenced material: peripheral blood, taken 28 days after the second AZD1222 dose. All receptors come from an adult who received the AZD1222 COVID-19 vaccine.

V usage is TRBV6-2 or TRBV6-3 and J usage is TRBJ1-3, with D uncertain. Germline assignment: CDR1 MNHEY and CDR2 SVGEGT. Trimming left V 0 bases short and J 0 bases short, with 12 bases between. The CDR3 consists of 17 residues. The CDR3 region is CASSYSWRIFSGNTIYF. In nucleotides, the CDR3 is TGTGCCAGCAGTTACTCGTGGAGAATATTCTCTGGAAACACCATATATTTT.

The rearrangement links TRBV4-3 to TRBJ2-1; 9 bases fit TRBD2. The CDR3 loop spans 16 amino acids. V trimming: 2 bases; J trimming: 0 bases; junction bases outside the gene matches: 2. From germline, CDR1 is LGHNA and CDR2 YSLEER. CDR3 nucleotide sequence: TGCGCCAGCAGCCAATTTAGCGGGAGCTCCTACAATGAGCAGTTCTTC. Translation gives CASSQFSGSSYNEQFF.

The chain has TRBV27 and TRBJ2-7; 9 nucleotides line up with TRBD1. The CDR3 extends over 14 amino acids. The V gene's germline CDR1 is MNHEY and CDR2 SMNVEV (reference sequence). V lost 1 base to trimming and J lost 6 bases; unmatched junction nucleotides: 4. The CDR3 DNA is TGTGCCAGCAGTTTATTGGACAGGGGAGGCGAGCAGTACTTC. It translates to CASSLLDRGGEQYF.

The rearrangement joins TRBV7-9 to TRBJ1-2; TRBD1 matches at 7 bases. This CDR3 comprises 15 residues. V dropped 5 bases and J dropped 6; count of bases not matched to a gene: 12. The germline gives CDR1 SEHNR, CDR2 FQNEAQ (reference sequence). The CDR3 DNA is TGTGCCAGCAGCCGCTCCCCGGGACAGACCGATGGCTACACCTTC. Translated: CASSRSPGQTDGYTF. Together with reference TRBV7-9 and TRBJ1-2, the CDR3 gives the full variable domain: DTGVSQNPRHKITKRGQNVTFRCDPISEHNRLYWYRQTLGQGPEFLTYFQNEAQLEKSRLLSDRFSAERPKGSFSTLEIQRTEQGDSAMYLCASSRSPGQTDGYTFGSGTRLTVV.

V and J are TRBV30 and TRBJ1-6; 8 positions match TRBD1. Germline V gene sequence: CDR1 GTSNPN, CDR2 SVGIG (reference sequence). With V trimmed by 5 bases and J by 7 bases, 4 bases remained unmatched. CDR3 length: 13 residues. The DNA of the CDR3 is TGTGCCTGGGAAGGGGACAGGAATTCACCCCTCCACTTT. This gives the protein CAWEGDRNSPLHF.

This chain connects TRBV5-1 to TRBJ2-1, with unresolved D. Germline loops: CDR1 SGHRS, CDR2 YFSETQ. V was trimmed by 1 base and J by 5 bases, leaving 10 bases between them. This CDR3 is 14 amino acids long. The CDR3 nucleotides are TGCGCCAGCAGCTTGTATAACACTAACAATGAGCAGTTCTTC. This translates into CASSLYNTNNEQFF.

V is TRBV5-1 and J is TRBJ1-4; 8 nucleotides align to TRBD1. The CDR3 extends over 15 amino acids. Germline trimming cut 4 bases from V and 3 bases from J; bases unmatched to any gene: 5. Germline values: CDR1 SGHRS, CDR2 YFSETQ. CDR3 region: CASSPQGAPNEKLFF. In DNA, the CDR3 is TGCGCCAGCAGCCCTCAGGGGGCGCCTAATGAAAAACTGTTTTTT.

The rearrangement joins TRBV2 to TRBJ1-1; 8 nucleotides line up with TRBD1. The trim removed 8 bases at V and 7 bases at J, leaving 6 bases unmatched. The CDR3 contains 12 residues. Germline V CDR1 and CDR2: SNHLY, FYNNEI. In DNA, the CDR3 is TGTGCCAGCCGGGACAGGTGGAATGAAGCTTTCTTT. Amino acid sequence: CASRDRWNEAFF.

V usage is TRBV18 and J usage is TRBJ2-3; D is undetermined. The V and J ends lost 5 bases and 6 bases respectively, with 18 bases between them. CDR1 KGHSH and CDR2 LQKENI come from the germline V gene. The CDR3 covers 15 residues. In DNA, the CDR3 is TGTGCCAGCTCAACAGTCCGGACGTCGGCGGATACGCAGTATTTT. The encoded protein is CASSTVRTSADTQYF.

In nucleotides, the CDR3 is TGTGCCAGCACCTGGACTAGCGGGGACAATGAGCAGTTCTTC. Protein: CASTWTSGDNEQFF. The chain carries TRBV27 and TRBJ2-1; 12 bases map to TRBD2. CDR1 and CDR2 from the germline V gene are MNHEY and SMNVEV (reference sequence). Germline trimming cut 7 bases from V and 5 bases from J; bases unmatched to any gene: 3. The CDR3 is 14 amino acids.

About this clone itself: The junction departs from germline at one end; a sequencing error may be responsible. This chain joins TRBV28 and TRBJ2-7; 11 bases line up with TRBD2. The CDR3 sequence is 14 residues long. Looked up from germline, CDR1 is MDHEN and CDR2 is SYDVKM. CDR3 DNA sequence: TGTGCCAGCACCAGACTAGCGGGACTCTACGAGCAGTGCTTC. This gives the protein CASTRLAGLYEQCF.

This sequence joins TRBV7-9 and TRBJ1-2; D gene ambiguous. Germline V lookup: CDR1 SEHNR, CDR2 FQNEAQ (reference sequence). The CDR3 length is 11 residues. Trimming stripped 2 bases from V and 6 bases from J, with 4 bases between. This CDR3 reads CASSLNHGYTF. DNA of the CDR3: TGTGCCAGCAGCTTAAATCATGGCTACACCTTC. The full variable domain, with the rest looked up from reference TRBV7-9 and TRBJ1-2, is DTGVSQNPRHKITKRGQNVTFRCDPISEHNRLYWYRQTLGQGPEFLTYFQNEAQLEKSRLLSDRFSAERPKGSFSTLEIQRTEQGDSAMYLCASSLNHGYTFGSGTRLTVV.

V is TRBV21-1 and J is TRBJ1-5. TRBV21-1 is given as a pseudogene. The CDR3 has 13 residues. The CDR3: CASSALRDQPQHF. In nucleotides, the CDR3 is TGTGCCAGCAGCGCCCTTCGAGATCAGCCCCAGCATTTT.

V and J are TRBV9 and TRBJ2-7, with a weak D call TRBD2 (6 bases). The germline gives CDR1 SGDLS, CDR2 YYNGEE. The CDR3 spans 16 residues. V shed 0 bases and J shed 5 bases, with 18 bases lying between them. CDR3 coding DNA: TGTGCCAGCAGCGTAGGCCCGGGTTTCGCGGGAAACGAGCAGTACTTC. As protein: CASSVGPGFAGNEQYF.

The genes are TRBV10-3 and TRBJ2-7, with D possibly matching TRBD2 (6 bases). The germline CDR1 and CDR2 sequences are ENHRY and SYGVKD. The V gene lost 3 bases and the J gene lost 6 bases, with 18 bases spanning the gap. This CDR3 has 15 amino acids. CDR3 bases: TGTGCCATCAGTGAAGGTAGCGGTTCAAATGGCGAGCAGTACTTC. Translation gives CAISEGSGSNGEQYF.

The chain has TRBV6-6 and TRBJ1-5; no definite D call. The CDR3 length is 12 residues. The germline V gene has CDR1 MNHNY and CDR2 SVGAGI (reference sequence). The V gene lost 2 bases and the J gene lost 5 bases, with 4 bases spanning the gap. The CDR3 here is CASSYGDQPQHF. CDR3 nucleotide sequence: TGTGCCAGCAGTTACGGGGATCAGCCCCAGCATTTT.

The CDR3: CASSFGRGTEAFF. The DNA for the CDR3 is TGTGCCAGCAGTTTCGGAAGGGGGACTGAAGCTTTCTTT. This rearrangement joins TRBV28 to TRBJ1-1, with D tentatively TRBD1 (6 bases). The germline V and J ends were trimmed by 3 bases and 5 bases, with 10 bases remaining between them. CDR1 and CDR2 (germline): MDHEN, SYDVKM. The CDR3 extends over 13 amino acids.

The chain uses TRBV30 and TRBJ2-4; 7 bases align to TRBD1. CDR3 length: 15 amino acids. From germline, CDR1 is GTSNPN and CDR2 SVGIG (reference sequence). The V and J ends lost 2 bases and 6 bases, in that order; junction bases with no gene match: 10. In DNA, the CDR3 is TGTGCCTGGAGTAAGAGGGGACAGCTCACAAACATTCAGTACTTC. It encodes CAWSKRGQLTNIQYF.

V usage is TRBV28 and J usage is TRBJ2-7; TRBD2 matches 7 bases. J was trimmed by 4 bases and V by 5 bases; bases with no gene match: 8. Per germline, CDR1 MDHEN and CDR2 SYDVKM. This CDR3 has 14 amino acids. This CDR3 reads CASSPSRGGYEQYF. The CDR3 DNA reads TGTGCCAGCAGTCCGTCGAGGGGAGGGTACGAGCAGTACTTC.

The chain links TRBV24-1 to TRBJ1-4, with 8 bases that match TRBD1. CDR1 and CDR2 (germline): KGHDR, SFDVKD. This CDR3 comprises 15 residues. Losses at the gene ends were 2 bases for V and 8 bases for J; bases not matched to a gene: 6. The CDR3 is CATSDSGQGREKLFF. DNA for the CDR3: TGTGCCACCAGTGATTCCGGACAGGGACGGGAAAAACTGTTTTTT.

The J gene is TRBJ2-7, the V gene TRBV5-1; possible D gene TRBD2, 5 bases. V was cut by 0 bases and J by 2 bases, with 15 bases left in between. The CDR3 spans 16 residues. Per germline, CDR1 SGHRS and CDR2 YFSETQ. CDR3 sequence reads: CASSLGRRAEPYEQYF. In DNA, the CDR3 is TGCGCCAGCAGCTTGGGGCGGCGAGCGGAACCCTACGAGCAGTACTTC.

J is TRBJ1-2 and V is TRBV5-6, with D possibly TRBD1 on 5 matching bases. Looked up from germline, CDR1 is SGHDT and CDR2 is YYEEEE. CDR3 size: 16 residues. V was clipped by 5 bases and J by 0 bases, with 17 bases between them. CDR3 DNA: TGTGCCAGCAGTCCCCCGGGACTGAATTCTAACTATGGCTACACCTTC. This encodes CASSPPGLNSNYGYTF. The whole variable domain, remainder taken from reference TRBV5-6 and TRBJ1-2, is DAGVTQSPTHLIKTRGQQVTLRCSPKSGHDTVSWYQQALGQGPQFIFQYYEEEERQRGNFPDRFSGHQFPNYSSELNVNALLLGDSALYLCASSPPGLNSNYGYTFGSGTRLTVV.

The rearrangement links TRBV7-2 to TRBJ2-7, with TRBD1 identical over 9 bases. The germline V gene has CDR1 SGHTA and CDR2 FQGNSA. The CDR3 length is 14 residues. The V gene end was trimmed by 5 bases and the J gene end by 2 bases; junction bases not matched to a gene: 4. CDR3 nucleotides: TGTGCCAGCAGCGCCCACAGGGGGCCCTACGAGCAGTACTTC. Protein product: CASSAHRGPYEQYF. The full variable domain, with the rest looked up from reference TRBV7-2 and TRBJ2-7, is GAGVSQSPSNKVTEKGKDVELRCDPISGHTALYWYRQSLGQGLEFLIYFQGNSAPDKSGLPSDRFSAERTGGSVSTLTIQRTQQEDSAVYLCASSAHRGPYEQYFGPGTRLTVT.

The chain couples TRBV7-2 to TRBJ2-2; maybe TRBD1 (5 bases). Looked up from germline, CDR1 is SGHTA and CDR2 is FQGNSA. Trimming cost V 2 bases and J 4 bases, with 17 bases left between them. The CDR3 has 17 amino acids. CDR3 bases: TGTGCCAGCAGCTTATGGGTTGGCAGGGATGCCACCGGGGAGCTGTTTTTT. This sequence encodes CASSLWVGRDATGELFF.

V is TRBV2 and J is TRBJ2-7; 8 bases are shared with TRBD1. This CDR3 comprises 14 residues. V gave up 5 bases and J gave up 2 bases; unmatched junction bases: 5. Per the germline V gene, CDR1 is SNHLY and CDR2 is FYNNEI. CDR3 sequence reads: CASSKQGGAYEQYF. As DNA, the CDR3 is TGTGCCAGCAGTAAACAGGGGGGTGCCTACGAGCAGTACTTC.

This clone appeared a few times. The chain employs TRBV30 and TRBJ1-2, with D maybe TRBD1 (5 bases). Trimming left V 3 bases short and J 3 bases short, with 17 bases between. From germline, CDR1 is GTSNPN and CDR2 SVGIG (reference sequence). The CDR3 extends over 15 amino acids. The DNA for the CDR3 is TGTGCCTGGAGCCAGGGCCCTAAGTCTGACTATGGCTACACCTTC. Translation gives CAWSQGPKSDYGYTF. The full variable domain, with the rest looked up from reference TRBV30 and TRBJ1-2, is SQTIHQWPATLVQPVGSPLSLECTVEGTSNPNLYWYRQAAGRGLQLLFYSVGIGQISSEVPQNLSASRPQDRQFILSSKKLLLSDSGFYLCAWSQGPKSDYGYTFGSGTRLTVV.

The genes are TRBV5-1 and TRBJ1-2; weak D call: TRBD1 (5 bases). V was cut by 0 bases and J by 2 bases, with 20 bases left in between. Germline V gene sequence: CDR1 SGHRS, CDR2 YFSETQ. The CDR3 length is 18 residues. The CDR3 DNA reads as TGCGCCAGCAGCTTGGTAGCCCCGGGGGGGAGACTCAACTATGGCTACACCTTC. Translation gives CASSLVAPGGRLNYGYTF.

This clone showed up just a few times. The CDR3 sequence is CASSVVGQSTDTQYF. The CDR3, as DNA: TGTGCCAGCAGCGTAGTGGGACAGAGCACAGATACGCAGTATTTT. This chain links TRBV9 with TRBJ2-3; 7 bases align to TRBD1. V was pared by 0 bases and J by 0 bases, with 1 base of the junction left unmatched. The germline gives CDR1 SGDLS, CDR2 YYNGEE. The CDR3 extends over 15 amino acids.